Listed here is a single T cell receptor (beta chain). V was cut by 2 bases and J by 0 bases, with 2 bases left in between. This CDR3 region has 13 residues. The germline V gene has CDR1 SNHLY and CDR2 FYNNEI. This specimen comes from a study of CD4+ T cells in melanoma. The method was immunoSEQ multiplex PCR; TCRdb's version includes in-frame clones alone and lacks a portion of them. In the table there are fewer than 11,000 clones, roughly three fifths of which are singletons. The TCR originated in a human donor with melanoma. Sequencing used cells from a culture (not recorded whether cultured in vitro). This chain connects TRBV2 to TRBJ2-1; D gene uncertain. CDR3 DNA: TGTGCCAGCAGTGAAATCTCCTACAATGAGCAGTTCTTC. Its translation is CASSEISYNEQFF.